This T cell receptor (beta chain) was retrieved from a study of T cell clonotyping in hematopoietic cell transplantation. TCRdb's copy holds only in-frame clones and misses some; the assay was immunoSEQ multiplex PCR. Counted here are tens of thousands of clones, around 94% occurring once; the ten biggest clones make up about 0.81%. Details on this clone: Its antigen is not known.

Study-level points and caveats: Recipient TCR diversity dropped after transplant; expanded clonotypes rose from day 30 to 180. Without cell sorting, CD4 versus CD8 contributions remain unresolved. Graft donor and pretransplant recipient Inverse Simpson Index values predicted broader posttransplant TCR diversity. Few recipient clonotypes overlapped donors; over 95% were de novo at given depth.

CDR3 length: 16 residues. Germline V lookup: CDR1 SEHNR, CDR2 FQNEAQ (reference sequence). V gave up 3 bases and J gave up 5 bases, with 19 bases separating them. The clonotype was recovered from a woman in her fifties or sixties in good health. Some clones in this sample may be carry-over from other donors' samples. The sequenced material came from peripheral blood mononuclear cells. The chain couples TRBV7-9 to TRBJ2-5; D call uncertain. This chain's CDR3 is CASSFRAASPRETQYF. The CDR3 nucleotides are TGTGCCAGCAGCTTTCGGGCCGCGTCCCCCAGGGAGACCCAGTACTTC.